This is a list of T cell receptor beta chains from one sample in a study of CXCR3-negative and CXCR3-positive naive CD8 T cells. TCRdb processed the 5' RACE reads again and assigns one entry to each CDR3 protein, with no DNA. The sample spans about 150,000 distinct CDR3 sequences; the ten largest clones claim 0.45% to 0.55%. The sequenced sample consisted of naive CXCR3+ CD8+ T cells from blood. The receptor set was obtained from a human donor in good health. Some clones in this sample may be carry-over from other donors' samples. Both conserved end residues are part of each CDR3. Fields, in order: V gene, J gene, CDR3 protein.

TRBV29-1,TRBJ2-7,CSVQAGGPFVDEQYF
TRBV30,TRBJ2-7,CAWGHRVWGAYEQYF
TRBV4-3,TRBJ1-2,CASSQAGTGVGYTF
TRBV7-2,TRBJ1-4,CASSLAGWTNERLFF
TRBV5-1,TRBJ2-5,CASSEIGRHQETQYF
TRBV29-1,TRBJ2-2,CSVDHSGELFF
TRBV6-5,TRBJ2-7,CASSSNPGQSYEQYF
TRBV29-1,TRBJ2-3,CSGEGGARTDTQYF
TRBV7-6,TRBJ2-2,CASSSMAWDTNTGELFF
TRBV7-2,TRBJ2-1,CASRPGTGRSYNEQFF
TRBV10-3,TRBJ1-2,CAISPLERGNYGYTF
TRBV6-4,TRBJ2-1,CASSAEQGEYAEQFF
TRBV6-2/TRBV6-3,TRBJ2-7,CASSIFGTSGVYEQYF
TRBV28,TRBJ2-1,CASSFVGSSYNEQFF
TRBV5-5,TRBJ2-7,CASRAGQGAYEQYF
TRBV5-1,TRBJ1-2,CASSHSLGGNYGYTF
TRBV7-8,TRBJ2-5,CASSSASRPIHTDSTQETQYF
TRBV2,TRBJ2-1,CASSQGQGVYNEQFF
TRBV29-1,TRBJ2-1,CSVEDPARGAYNEQFF
TRBV6-1,TRBJ2-7,CASSELAESSYEQYF
TRBV29-1,TRBJ2-7,CSAEKSQGGEQYF
TRBV2,TRBJ2-3,CASTAVWDTQYF
TRBV4-3,TRBJ2-3,CASSQELAGGPKDTQYF
TRBV5-6,TRBJ2-7,CASSLSSYWEQYF
TRBV7-6,TRBJ2-7,CASSLGGSGISEQYF
TRBV29-1,TRBJ2-5,CSVRVGSGETQYF
TRBV9,TRBJ2-7,CASSVASGMPYEQYF
TRBV12-3/TRBV12-4,TRBJ1-4,CASSPGAQNEKLFF